This T cell receptor beta chain was captured in a study of T cells after posttransplantation cyclophosphamide. The germline V and J ends were trimmed by 4 bases and 5 bases, with 11 bases remaining between them. Per germline, CDR1 SGHDN and CDR2 FVKESK. The CDR3 is made up of 13 amino acids. The naive gate required viable CD3+CD4+ or CD3+CD8+ cells with CCR7+CD45RA+CD45RO-CD95-CD27+CD28+ phenotype. Using immunoSEQ multiplex PCR, the repertoire was profiled, and TCRdb retains in-frame clones only, with some absent. In the table there are about 19,000 clones, 95% to 98% of which are singletons. The TCR sequence derives from a man between 35 and 55 years old in good health, CMV-negative, and a related stem cell transplant donor. Material: naive CD4+ T cells sorted from PBMCs. This chain joins TRBV14 and TRBJ2-5; D gene unclear. CDR3 DNA sequence: TGTGCCAGCAGCCCCCGTTCGAGGGAGACCCAGTACTTC. Its protein product is CASSPRSRETQYF.